These 20 T cell receptor beta chains were all obtained from the same sample, sequenced in a study of CD4 and CD8 cells across lung adenocarcinoma regions. TCRdb analysed the PCR reads with MiXCR anew, one entry per CDR3 protein. The table lists some 6,500 distinct CDR3 sequences, approximately 48% of them singletons. What was sequenced was CD8+ T cells from the center of a lung tumor. These receptors came from a female donor with lung adenocarcinoma. The CD4 and CD8 labels of this study may be unreliable.

This clonotype was counted a single time. The genes are TRBV11-3 and TRBJ2-1, with a possible D match to TRBD2 (5 bases). Per the germline V gene, CDR1 is SGHNT and CDR2 is YENEEA. The V and J ends lost 1 base and 4 bases respectively, with 8 bases between them. The CDR3 extends over 14 amino acids. CDR3 loop: CASSLGGPYNEQFF. CDR3 bases: TGTGCCAGCAGCTTAGGAGGGCCTTACAATGAGCAGTTCTTC.

This clonotype was seen repeatedly, ten times or more. The gene calls are TRBV7-9 and TRBJ2-3; D possibly corresponds to TRBD2 (5 bases). V lost 7 bases and J lost 3, with 8 bases in between. The CDR3 length is 12 residues. Germline lookup yields CDR1 SEHNR and CDR2 FQNEAQ (reference sequence). The CDR3 sequence is CASTPGTDTQYF. The CDR3 DNA reads as TGTGCCAGCACTCCGGGGACAGATACGCAGTATTTT.

The sample holds many counts of this clonotype. Here the CDR3 DNA reads TGTGCCGAACAGGTCTACAATGAGCAGTTCTTC. It yields the protein CAEQVYNEQFF. This chain connects TRBV7-2 to TRBJ2-1; possibly TRBD1 for D (5 bases). Trimming pared 11 bases from V and 3 bases from J, leaving 8 bases between. Germline lookup yields CDR1 SGHTA and CDR2 FQGNSA. The CDR3 contains 11 residues.

For this clonotype: Its ends do not fully match the called genes, so a read error is possible. V is TRBV10-1 and J is TRBJ2-1; 7 bases agree with TRBD2. The V gene's germline CDR1 is WNHNN and CDR2 SYGVQD (reference sequence). There are 13 residues in the CDR3. CDR3 nucleotides: TGCGCCAAGGGCTGCGGGAACAGCGGGGAGCAGTTCTTT. Translated, it gives CAKGCGNSGEQFF.

There are many counts of this clonotype. J is TRBJ2-1 and V is TRBV7-2, with 7 bases matching TRBD2. CDR1 is SGHTA and CDR2 is FQGNSA in the germline V gene. The junction had 11 bases not matched to a gene; V was cut back by 2 bases and J by 10 bases. The CDR3 length is 15 residues. The CDR3 is CASSLSGTPGGEQFF. The CDR3 nucleotides are TGTGCCAGCAGCTTAAGCGGGACCCCTGGGGGGGAGCAGTTCTTC.

By frequency in the sample, this clonotype is medium-sized. The chain has TRBV11-2 and TRBJ2-7; D not certain. Trimming took 1 base from V and 3 from J, leaving 10 bases between them. Germline CDR1 reads SGHAT; CDR2 reads FQNNGV. The CDR3 runs 14 residues. The CDR3 is CASSLGTDLYEQYF. CDR3 coding DNA: TGTGCCAGCAGCTTAGGTACAGACCTCTACGAGCAGTACTTC.

Sample share makes this clonotype medium-sized (0.01 to 0.1%). A read error may be the cause here, since a much bigger clone is one base away. The gene calls are TRBV6-5 and TRBJ2-1, with D possibly being TRBD2 (5 bases). Germline assignment: CDR1 MNHEY and CDR2 SVGAGI. V lost 5 bases, J lost 13 bases, and 24 bases lay in between. This CDR3 region has 15 residues. The CDR3 DNA reads as TGTGCCAGCAGTCACGAATCTGCGGACGGACTGCCCCAGTTCTTC. This sequence encodes CASSHESADGLPQFF.

This clonotype showed up just a few times. At one of its ends the junction is not consistent with the germline gene, which may arise from a read error. V is TRBV7-2 and J is TRBJ2-1; the match to TRBD2 covers 7 bases. Germline V gene data show CDR1 as SGHTA and CDR2 as FQGNSA. The CDR3 covers 12 residues. Here the CDR3 reads CASSLAPRTRRF. The CDR3 nucleotides are TGTGCCAGCAGCTTAGCGCCCCGGACTAGGAGGTTC.

The J gene is TRBJ2-1, the V gene TRBV18, with a possible D match to TRBD2 (6 bases). The last part of the DNA fits TRBJ2-5 better; the J call may be wrong. Germline V gives CDR1 KGHSH, CDR2 LQKENI. The CDR3 contains 16 residues. The CDR3 DNA reads as TGTGCCAGCTCACCGCCGGGAGTGGGAACCCTAGAGACCCAGTACTTC. The encoded protein is CASSPPGVGTLETQYF.

This clonotype is medium-sized by share. The gene calls are TRBV12-3 or TRBV12-4 and TRBJ2-3; D not certain. The V end was cut by 1 base, the J end by 6 bases, with 11 bases between. The CDR3 covers 14 residues. The DNA of the CDR3 is TGTGCCAGCAGTTTAGGTCACGGATGGGATACGCAGTATTTT. Translated, it gives CASSLGHGWDTQYF.

The chain joins TRBV11-3 to TRBJ2-4; D gene uncertain. V lost 3 bases and J 12 bases, leaving 15 bases between the germline ends. CDR1 SGHNT and CDR2 YENEEA come from the germline V gene. This CDR3 comprises 13 residues. CDR3 nucleotides: TGTGCCAGCAGCTTCAGCAACCATGAGACTCAGTACTTC. This codes for CASSFSNHETQYF.

This chain links TRBV7-8 with TRBJ1-2, with D uncertain. The CDR3 totals 15 residues. Trimming removed 1 base at V and 1 base at J, with 10 bases between. In germline, CDR1 is SGHVS, CDR2 FQNEAQ. This CDR3 is CASSLGPEDNYGYTF. The CDR3 DNA follows: TGTGCCAGCAGCTTAGGACCTGAAGATAACTATGGCTACACCTTC. Supplemented by reference TRBV7-8 and TRBJ1-2, the full variable domain reads GAGVSQSPRYKVAKRGQDVALRCDPISGHVSLFWYQQALGQGPEFLTYFQNEAQLDKSGLPSDRFFAERPEGSVSTLKIQRTQQEDSAVYLCASSLGPEDNYGYTFGSGTRLTVV.

This clonotype was detected ten times or more. V and J are TRBV5-8 and TRBJ2-7; 8 positions agree with TRBD2. Germline V CDR1 and CDR2: SGHTS, YDEGEE. The CDR3 consists of 17 residues. J was trimmed by 5 bases and V by 4 bases; bases with no gene match: 17. The CDR3 sequence is CASSRPVRSGRGDEQYF. DNA for the CDR3: TGTGCCAGCAGCCGACCGGTGAGGAGCGGGAGAGGGGACGAGCAGTACTTC.

This clonotype was observed at least ten times. The rearrangement joins TRBV6-4 to TRBJ2-2; a weak D match, TRBD2 (6 bases). V was shortened by 6 bases and J by 7 bases, with 15 bases between the two germline ends. Germline loops: CDR1 MRHNA, CDR2 SNTAGT. This CDR3 has 14 residues. DNA of the CDR3: TGTGCCAGCAGACGGGCGGGGCGCGGCGGGGAGCTGTTTTTT. Protein product: CASRRAGRGGELFF.

Notes on this clonotype: The conserved closing phenylalanine or tryptophan is absent in this CDR3, likely reflecting a read error. This chain's CDR3 is CASSPSGRRSQYS. CDR3 nucleotide sequence: TGTGCCAGCAGCCCAAGCGGGAGAAGGTCCCAGTACTCG. The V gene is TRBV7-2, the J gene TRBJ2-5; TRBD2 matches at 8 bases. The germline CDR1 and CDR2 sequences are SGHTA and FQGNSA. The CDR3 is made up of 13 amino acids. After removal of 5 bases from V and 9 bases from J, the junction contained 8 bases not matched to a gene.

In the case of this clonotype: The CDR3 ends on some other residue instead of the conserved phenylalanine or tryptophan, so this is likely a read error. The limits of the CDR3 on the DNA are not certain, so only TCRdb's listed CDR3 is given. V is TRBV7-1 and J is TRBJ2-1. TRBV7-1 is filed as an ORF, its function uncertain. The CDR3 length equals 8 residues, ends included. The CDR3 region is CAQQLIES.

The genes are TRBV7-6 and TRBJ2-3; D gene unclear. Trimming left V 2 bases short and J 11 bases short, with 20 bases between. Per the germline V gene, CDR1 is SGHVS and CDR2 is FNYEAQ. The CDR3 runs 15 residues. CDR3: CASSLRSDPDPRQYF. CDR3 sequence (DNA): TGTGCCAGCAGCTTAAGGTCGGACCCTGATCCTCGGCAGTATTTT.

This chain uses TRBV7-2 with TRBJ2-1, with 11 bases identical to TRBD2. The CDR3 spans 18 residues. Germline V gives CDR1 SGHTA, CDR2 FQGNSA. J lost 3 bases, V lost 1 base, and 8 bases had no gene match. The CDR3 loop reads CASSLVAASGGIYNEQFF. CDR3 sequence (DNA): TGTGCCAGCAGCTTAGTCGCGGCTAGCGGGGGGATCTACAATGAGCAGTTCTTC.

A remark on this clonotype: Without the conserved terminal phenylalanine or tryptophan, this CDR3 likely stems from a read error. The limits of the CDR3 on the DNA are not certain, so only TCRdb's listed CDR3 is given. This chain joins TRBV6-1 and TRBJ2-5; the D call of TRBD1 is as the table states it, not checked on the DNA. The CDR3 is made up of 14 amino acids, end residues included. CDR1 is MNHNS, CDR2 SASEGT, per germline. CDR3 sequence reads: CASSAQMGGASQFS.

Written as DNA, the CDR3 is TGTGCCAGCACTACCGTTGGAGGGAACACCGGGGAGCTGTTTTTT. Protein: CASTTVGGNTGELFF. V gene TRBV7-9 combines with J gene TRBJ2-2, with a tentative D call TRBD2 (5 bases). The CDR3 covers 15 residues. The germline V and J ends were trimmed by 7 bases and 1 base, with 13 bases remaining between them. Germline CDR1 SEHNR, CDR2 FQNEAQ (reference sequence).